The 28 T cell receptor beta chains below all came from one sample that was sequenced in a study of cytomegalovirus exposure and HLA in healthy donors. Profiled with immunoSEQ multiplex PCR; TCRdb holds only in-frame clones, not every one. Of more than 110,000 clones in the sample, roughly 93% were seen once. The specimen was PBMCs. The receptors stem from a man between 18 and 35 years old in good health and CMV-seropositive.

This clone was found a few times. The chain couples TRBV5-1 to TRBJ2-1; D ambiguous. CDR3 size: 11 residues. Trimming shortened V by 2 bases and J by 9 bases, and 6 bases separated the two germline ends. Germline CDR1 and CDR2: SGHRS and YFSETQ. In DNA form, the CDR3 reads TGCGCCAGCAGCTTCGGTAGTGAGCAGTTCTTC. Residues: CASSFGSEQFF.

Notes on this clone: At the DNA level, this CDR3 is encoded by other sequences in the same sample as well. The chain carries TRBV5-1 and TRBJ2-2, with a tentative D call TRBD1 (6 bases). CDR3 size: 13 residues. The germline V gene encodes CDR1 SGHRS and CDR2 YFSETQ. V lost 2 bases and J lost 4, with 6 bases in between. The CDR3 loop reads CASSFRGTGELFF. The CDR3 bases are TGCGCCAGCAGCTTCAGGGGCACCGGGGAGCTGTTTTTT.

V gene TRBV28 combines with J gene TRBJ1-1; the match to TRBD1 covers 7 bases. Germline V CDR1 and CDR2: MDHEN, SYDVKM. The CDR3 runs 14 residues. V lost 3 bases and J lost 7; bases outside the gene matches: 8. CDR3: CASSFAPRTGEAFF. For the CDR3, the DNA is TGTGCCAGCAGTTTCGCACCGAGGACAGGTGAAGCTTTCTTT.

CDR3 sequence (DNA): TGTGCCAGCAGCTTGGACAGTCGAACGGATGGCTACACCTTC. Its protein product is CASSLDSRTDGYTF. This chain uses TRBV5-5 with TRBJ1-2, with no clear D. V lost 0 bases, J lost 6 bases, and 12 bases lay in between. The CDR3 has 14 residues. Germline assignment: CDR1 SGHKS and CDR2 YYEKEE (reference sequence).

V and J are TRBV9 and TRBJ1-2, with 11 bases identical to TRBD1. Germline loops: CDR1 SGDLS, CDR2 YYNGEE. This CDR3 has 16 residues. V shed 3 bases and J 3 bases; nucleotides not matched to a gene: 7. The DNA of the CDR3 is TGTGCCAGCAGCGCTGGGACAGGGGGATTCGACTATGGCTACACCTTC. Protein: CASSAGTGGFDYGYTF.

The chain uses TRBV5-1 and TRBJ2-5, with D possibly matching TRBD2 (5 bases). Trimming left V 0 bases short and J 2 bases short, with 8 bases between. Looked up from germline, CDR1 is SGHRS and CDR2 is YFSETQ. The CDR3 sequence is 14 residues long. The CDR3 here is CASSLGLPQETQYF. CDR3 bases: TGCGCCAGCAGCTTGGGACTACCTCAAGAGACCCAGTACTTC.

This clone was recorded only once. The chain links TRBV5-1 to TRBJ1-2; the D is unclear. The CDR3 is 13 residues long. Trimming left V 4 bases short and J 4 bases short, with 11 bases between. The germline gives CDR1 SGHRS, CDR2 YFSETQ. The CDR3 coding sequence is TGCGCCAGCAGCATAGACACTTTCTATGGCTACACCTTC. Its translation is CASSIDTFYGYTF.

The chain recombines TRBV11-3 with TRBJ2-2; the D is unclear. The germline V gene has CDR1 SGHNT and CDR2 YENEEA. Deletions cut 5 bases from V and 2 bases from J, with 15 bases between. The CDR3 extends over 16 amino acids. CDR3: CASSPPGLLNTGELFF. The CDR3, as DNA: TGTGCCAGCAGCCCCCCGGGTCTCCTCAACACCGGGGAGCTGTTTTTT.

The rearrangement uses TRBV10-3 and TRBJ1-1, with D possibly TRBD1 on 5 matching bases. Germline-derived CDR1 and CDR2 are ENHRY and SYGVKD. V gave up 0 bases and J gave up 7 bases, with 9 bases separating them. CDR3 length equals 13 residues. The CDR3 spells CAISESGAVEAFF. The CDR3 bases are TGTGCCATCAGTGAGTCAGGGGCGGTTGAAGCTTTCTTT.

J is TRBJ2-7 and V is TRBV28; TRBD2 aligns across 11 bases. Germline loops: CDR1 MDHEN, CDR2 SYDVKM. Unmatched junction bases numbered 8, after V lost 4 bases and J lost 0 bases. CDR3 length: 17 residues. CDR3 region: CASSWGAGTSGSYEQYF. CDR3 nucleotides: TGTGCCAGCAGTTGGGGGGCCGGGACTAGCGGCTCCTACGAGCAGTACTTC.

V gene TRBV29-1 combines with J gene TRBJ1-1, with 7 bases fitting TRBD1. The CDR3 is made up of 11 amino acids. Germline V gene lookup returns CDR1 SQVTM and CDR2 ANQGSEA. V was clipped by 7 bases and J by 10 bases; unmatched bases: 9. This CDR3 is CSGQQGFVAFF. DNA of the CDR3: TGCAGCGGACAACAGGGGTTCGTAGCTTTCTTT. Full variable domain (rest looked up from reference TRBV29-1 and TRBJ1-1): SAVISQKPSRDICQRGTSLTIQCQVDSQVTMMFWYRQQPGQSLTLIATANQGSEATYESGFVIDKFPISRPNLTFSTLTVSNMSPEDSSIYLCSGQQGFVAFFGQGTRLTVV.

This clone was observed a single time. The chain links TRBV25-1 to TRBJ1-4; D unresolved. This CDR3 has 14 residues. Germline assignment: CDR1 MGHDK and CDR2 SYGVNS. V lost 1 base to trimming and J lost 8 bases, with 11 bases between them. The CDR3 region has the DNA TGTGCCAGCAGTGAATTGGGGAGCGGCGAAAAACTGTTTTTT. It encodes CASSELGSGEKLFF.

The chain joins TRBV28 to TRBJ2-7, with 8 bases fitting TRBD1. Germline assignment: CDR1 MDHEN and CDR2 SYDVKM. This CDR3 has 16 residues. V was clipped by 6 bases and J by 5 bases; unmatched bases: 15. CDR3 amino acids: CASSRDSGTGLHEQYF. The CDR3 DNA sequence: TGTGCCAGCAGCCGTGATTCCGGGACAGGCCTCCACGAGCAGTACTTC.

V is TRBV7-9 and J is TRBJ2-3; 11 nucleotides match TRBD1. The CDR3 runs 13 residues. Unmatched junction bases numbered 6, after V lost 5 bases and J lost 11 bases. Germline V gene lookup returns CDR1 SEHNR and CDR2 FQNEAQ (reference sequence). DNA of the CDR3: TGTGCCAGCAGCGTGGACAGGGGGCTGGGGCAGTATTTT. Translation gives CASSVDRGLGQYF.

Concerning this clone: Other nucleotide sequences from this sample produce the same CDR3. V is TRBV11-2 and J is TRBJ1-2; D perhaps matches TRBD1 (6 bases). From germline, CDR1 is SGHAT and CDR2 FQNNGV. V was trimmed by 5 bases and J by 5 bases, leaving 12 bases between them. This CDR3 contains 13 residues. The CDR3 DNA reads as TGTGCCAGCAGCCCGGGGCAGGGGTATGGCTACACCTTC. It is translated as CASSPGQGYGYTF. The full variable domain, rest sourced from reference TRBV11-2 and TRBJ1-2, is EAGVAQSPRYKIIEKRQSVAFWCNPISGHATLYWYQQILGQGPKLLIQFQNNGVVDDSQLPKDRFSAERLKGVDSTLKIQPAKLEDSAVYLCASSPGQGYGYTFGSGTRLTVV.

This clone was found a few times. This chain uses TRBV6-5 with TRBJ1-6, with D perhaps matching TRBD1 (6 bases). Trimming cost V 0 bases and J 9 bases, with 15 bases left between them. Germline CDR1 reads MNHEY; CDR2 reads SVGAGI. CDR3 size: 16 residues. The CDR3: CASSYSSTGKGSPLHF. The CDR3 DNA reads as TGTGCCAGCAGTTACTCGTCTACAGGGAAGGGTTCACCCCTCCACTTT.

V and J are TRBV7-9 and TRBJ1-1; possibly TRBD1 for D (5 bases). The V gene's germline CDR1 is SEHNR and CDR2 FQNEAQ (reference sequence). This CDR3 is 14 amino acids long. With 4 bases removed from V and 6 bases from J, the gap between germline ends came to 15 bases. CDR3 region: CASSYTQGSAEAFF. In DNA form, the CDR3 reads TGTGCCAGCAGCTATACCCAGGGAAGCGCTGAAGCTTTCTTT.

V is TRBV20-1 and J is TRBJ2-7; D gene uncertain. The CDR3 has 11 amino acids. Germline assignment: CDR1 DFQATT and CDR2 SNEGSKA (reference sequence). Between the trimmed V and J ends, which lost 1 base and 3 bases, there was a span of 4 bases. The chain's CDR3 is CSARVDYEQYF. The CDR3 DNA sequence: TGCAGTGCTAGAGTAGACTACGAGCAGTACTTC.

The chain combines TRBV28 with TRBJ2-7; TRBD2 aligns across 8 bases. Germline assignment: CDR1 MDHEN and CDR2 SYDVKM. The junction had 5 bases not matched to a gene; V was cut back by 3 bases and J by 1 base. This CDR3 is 15 amino acids long. CDR3 sequence (DNA): TGTGCCAGCAGTTTTCAGGAGCGGGAGTCCTACGAGCAGTACTTC. Translated, it gives CASSFQERESYEQYF. The whole variable domain, remainder taken from reference TRBV28 and TRBJ2-7, is DVKVTQSSRYLVKRTGEKVFLECVQDMDHENMFWYRQDPGLGLRLIYFSYDVKMKEKGDIPEGYSVSREKKERFSLILESASTNQTSMYLCASSFQERESYEQYFGPGTRLTVT.

The V gene is TRBV4-1, the J gene TRBJ2-7; TRBD2 is a possible D gene (6 bases). Germline-derived CDR1 and CDR2 are MGHRA and YSYEKL. The CDR3 sequence is 17 residues long. Trimming took 4 bases from V and 2 from J, leaving 21 bases between them. In DNA form, the CDR3 reads TGCGCCAGCAGCCCCCTTGTCGTCGGCGGGGAACCCTACGAGCAGTACTTC. This sequence encodes CASSPLVVGGEPYEQYF.

The chain has TRBV2 and TRBJ2-3; 10 bases are shared with TRBD2. The trim removed 6 bases at V and 3 bases at J, leaving 9 bases unmatched. The germline V gene encodes CDR1 SNHLY and CDR2 FYNNEI. The CDR3 is 16 amino acids. The CDR3 spells CASSGITSGTTDTQYF. For the CDR3, the DNA is TGTGCCAGCAGCGGGATCACTAGCGGGACTACAGATACGCAGTATTTT.

The rearrangement uses TRBV14 and TRBJ2-2; weak D call: TRBD2 (6 bases). The CDR3 length is 17 residues. Trimming pared 1 base from V and 5 bases from J, leaving 17 bases between. Germline V lookup: CDR1 SGHDN, CDR2 FVKESK. The CDR3 DNA sequence: TGTGCCAGCAGCCAAGGCCTTCCGGGAGATCGAACCGGGGAGCTGTTTTTT. Its translation: CASSQGLPGDRTGELFF.

The chain carries TRBV4-2 and TRBJ2-3, with 8 bases fitting TRBD2. The CDR3 has 16 residues. Looked up from germline, CDR1 is LGHNA and CDR2 is YNFKEQ. The J segment lost 6 bases and the V segment lost 0 bases, leaving 8 bases of the junction unmatched. CDR3 in DNA: TGTGCCAGCAGCCAAGATCGGGGACTAGGAAGCGATACGCAGTATTTT. Translation gives CASSQDRGLGSDTQYF.

The V and J genes are TRBV29-1 and TRBJ2-7; the match to TRBD1 covers 12 bases. Per germline, CDR1 SQVTM and CDR2 ANQGSEA. V shed 4 bases and J 7 bases; nucleotides not matched to a gene: 11. This CDR3 spans 15 amino acids. The CDR3 loop reads CSVAGAGTGGEEQYF. The CDR3 region has the DNA TGCAGCGTTGCGGGTGCCGGGACAGGGGGCGAAGAGCAGTACTTC.

The rearrangement links TRBV9 to TRBJ2-7; 8 bases align to TRBD2. The CDR3 has 16 amino acids. Germline CDR1 and CDR2: SGDLS and YYNGEE. Germline trimming cut 4 bases from V and 5 bases from J; bases unmatched to any gene: 14. The CDR3 spells CASSQPPREGLHEQYF. CDR3 nucleotides: TGTGCCAGCAGCCAACCCCCCCGGGAGGGCCTCCACGAGCAGTACTTC.

This clone was recorded once. This chain uses TRBV19 with TRBJ1-2; weak D call: TRBD1 (5 bases). The length of the CDR3 is 13 residues. Trimming removed 5 bases from V and 2 bases from J, with 9 bases in between. CDR1 and CDR2 from the germline V gene are LNHDA and SQIVND (reference sequence). CDR3 in amino acids: CASSPGFNYGYTF. The CDR3 region has the DNA TGTGCCAGTAGTCCAGGGTTCAACTATGGCTACACCTTC.

This clone is a singleton in its sample. A junction end diverges from the germline sequence, so it may reflect a read error. This chain joins TRBV7-6 and TRBJ2-7, with D unresolved. CDR1 SGHVS and CDR2 FNYEAQ come from the germline V gene. This CDR3 has 12 residues. CDR3 DNA sequence: TGTGCCAGCAGCATAGCAGCAGGCGAGCAGTACTTC. Its protein is CASSIAAGEQYF.

This chain links TRBV28 with TRBJ1-1; no firm D call. Germline lookup yields CDR1 MDHEN and CDR2 SYDVKM. The V and J ends lost 7 bases and 0 bases respectively, with 3 bases between them. The CDR3 is 11 amino acids. The CDR3 here is CASILNTEAFF. Written as DNA, the CDR3 is TGTGCCAGCATATTGAACACTGAAGCTTTCTTT.